This T cell receptor (beta chain) derives from a study of blood T cell repertoires in COVID-19. CDR1 ENHRY and CDR2 SYGVKD come from the germline V gene. V dropped 2 bases and J dropped 1; count of bases not matched to a gene: 2. This CDR3 spans 14 amino acids. Per the original data handling: Estimates of nucleated cell counts were drawn from the amplification of reference gene primers. Data came from immunoSEQ multiplex PCR; TCRdb stores just in-frame clones and leaves some out. That table is the source of V, J and clone size, and D and trimming were worked out from the DNA. Of approximately 85,000 clones in the sample, roughly 88% are singletons; the top ten hold about 1%.

The rearrangement joins TRBV10-3 to TRBJ2-7, with 7 positions matching TRBD1. The clonotype originates from a woman aged 45-65 years in a cohort sampled during active COVID-19. The sequencing input was peripheral blood. CDR3 nucleotides: TGTGCCATCAGTGAGGGACAGGAGTCCTACGAGCAGTACTTC. Protein product: CAISEGQESYEQYF.